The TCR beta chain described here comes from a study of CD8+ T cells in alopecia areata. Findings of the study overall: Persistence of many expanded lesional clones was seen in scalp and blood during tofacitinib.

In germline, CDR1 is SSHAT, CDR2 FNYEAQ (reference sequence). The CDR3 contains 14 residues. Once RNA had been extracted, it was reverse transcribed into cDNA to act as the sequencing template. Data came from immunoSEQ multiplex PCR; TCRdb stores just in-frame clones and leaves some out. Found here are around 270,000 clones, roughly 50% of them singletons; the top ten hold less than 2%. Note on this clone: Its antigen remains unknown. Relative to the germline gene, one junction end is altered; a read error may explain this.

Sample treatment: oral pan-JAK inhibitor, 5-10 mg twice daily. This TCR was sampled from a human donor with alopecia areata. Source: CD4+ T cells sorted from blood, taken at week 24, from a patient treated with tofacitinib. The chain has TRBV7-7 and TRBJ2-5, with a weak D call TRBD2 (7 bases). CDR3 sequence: CASSLGGRTETQYF. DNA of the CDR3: TGTGCTAGCAGCTTGGGGGGGCGCACAGAGACCCAGTACTTC.